This record concerns one T cell receptor beta chain sequence. This clonotype was recorded many times. It has no known antigen specificity. Qualities for individual bases were not recorded, and no much larger clone is one base off. The V and J ends are trimmed by 7 bases and 5 bases, leaving 14 bases between them. From the germline V gene (reference sequence), CDR1 is LGHDT and CDR2 is YNNKEL. The CDR3, from cysteine to phenylalanine, totals 13 residues. Only CDR3 DNA is held: 39 bases, read in frame from base 1. The sample comes from a study of CD8 T cells in ankylosing spondylitis (dated by TCRdb to the late 2010s). About the investigation overall: To find TCR variants linked to disease, the study profiled T cell receptor beta repertoires in ankylosing spondylitis patients and healthy donors. The whole study cohort included over a hundred healthy donors and 25 ankylosing spondylitis patients. Peripheral blood was sampled, and synovial fluid was additionally collected from ankylosing spondylitis patients.

The paper as a whole reports these results and caveats: Some motif variants were previously reported in synovial fluid and blood of reactive arthritis patients, suggesting common disease-initiation mechanisms. Significant enrichment of the disease-linked clones was reported in matched synovial fluid samples from ankylosing spondylitis patients. A TCR beta motif made up of about eight highly homologous amino acid variants appeared to be characteristic of blood from ankylosing spondylitis patients. The disease-linked clones had a CD8+ phenotype and were found at relatively low frequencies in peripheral blood.

These reads were obtained on an Illumina HiSeq 2500. Quantitative 5'-RACE with molecular barcodes was used to prepare TCR beta libraries. Concerning the study's data processing: Disease-linked TCR variants were identified with a new computational method built on a probabilistic model of VDJ rearrangement. TCRdb redid the processing of the public reads, applying fastp at Q25 and MiXCR, and retained in-frame beta chains. Every distinct CDR3 protein forms one entry, paired with its most common genes and DNA. The V and J calls come from TCRdb's annotation, not from the publication. The sample table records 150,000 to 200,000 distinct CDR3 sequences; 11% of these occur just once. 25% to 35% of the sample comes from the top ten.

The sequenced material came from blood, either unsorted or a sorted T cell fraction (not recorded which). The rearranged chain carries TRBV3-1 and TRBJ2-5; the D gene is perhaps TRBD1 or TRBD2, as each covers 6 bases. This receptor was obtained from a male donor with ankylosing spondylitis or in good health (not recorded which). DNA sequence: TGTGCCAGCACCCTACAGGGAGGCGAGACCCAGTACTTC. The encoded protein is CASTLQGGETQYF.